Listed below are T cell receptor beta chains from one sample, sequenced in a study of shared clonotypes between healthy human individuals. This table comes from immunoSEQ multiplex PCR, and its TCRdb copy is limited to in-frame clones, with some not included. The table lists over 2 million clones, roughly 94% of them singletons, with 0.1% to 0.15% in the top ten. Sequenced: naive CD4+ T cells sorted from blood. These receptors were taken from a man aged 18 to 29 in good health. Each CDR3 is given with its conserved first and last residue. D genes are given only for firm matches. Expanded clones get a size class; other rows say once, few or many, or leave the size out.

d_gene	v_gene	j_gene	abundance	CDR3aa	CDR3nt
TRBD1	TRBV5-6	TRBJ2-7	.	CASSRDPGTGTYEQYF	TGTGCCAGCAGCCGGGATCCCGGGACAGGGACTTACGAGCAGTACTTC
.	TRBV7-2	TRBJ2-1	.	CASSFDRLPHNEQFF	TGTGCCAGCAGCTTCGACCGCCTACCCCACAATGAGCAGTTCTTC
.	TRBV28	TRBJ2-3	.	CASSLEATQYF	TGTGCCAGCAGTTTAGAGGCCACGCAGTATTTT
TRBD1	TRBV28	TRBJ2-5	few	CASRSPGQGGLETQYF	TGTGCCAGCAGATCACCGGGACAGGGGGGTTTGGAGACCCAGTACTTC
.	TRBV7-3	TRBJ2-5	.	CASSLRGLDQETQYF	TGTGCCAGCAGCTTACGGGGACTGGACCAAGAGACCCAGTACTTC
TRBD2	TRBV7-9	TRBJ2-3	.	CASSSKRLAGPSDTQYF	TGTGCCAGCAGCTCAAAGCGACTAGCGGGGCCCTCGGATACGCAGTATTTT
.	TRBV20-1	TRBJ2-1	.	CSARDGFEQFF	TGCAGTGCTAGAGATGGGTTTGAGCAGTTCTTC
.	TRBV14	TRBJ1-2	.	CASSQDPQGTAYGYTF	TGTGCCAGCAGCCAAGATCCCCAGGGGACGGCCTATGGCTACACCTTC
TRBD1	TRBV9	TRBJ2-5	.	CASSAPGTGGRVETQYF	TGTGCCAGCAGCGCCCCCGGGACAGGGGGGAGAGTAGAGACCCAGTACTTC
.	TRBV5-1	TRBJ2-5	.	CASSPPAQETQYF	TGCGCCAGCAGCCCGCCGGCCCAAGAGACCCAGTACTTC
.	TRBV4-2	TRBJ1-3	once	CASSQQGKGNTIYF	TGTGCCAGCAGCCAACAGGGAAAAGGAAACACCATATATTTT
.	TRBV4-1	TRBJ1-2	.	CASSQRTSVGGYGYTF	TGCGCCAGCAGCCAACGAACTTCAGTAGGGGGGTATGGCTACACCTTC
.	TRBV6-5	TRBJ1-2	.	CASSYSVGVGYGYTF	TGTGCCAGCAGTTACTCCGTAGGGGTGGGCTATGGCTACACCTTC
.	TRBV14	TRBJ1-1	once	CASSQEFRTEAFF	TGTGCCAGCAGCCAAGAATTTAGGACAGAAGCTTTCTTT
TRBD2	TRBV29-1	TRBJ2-7	once	CSVEGGLAGRTYEQYF	TGCAGCGTTGAAGGGGGACTAGCGGGGCGTACCTACGAGCAGTACTTC
TRBD1	TRBV7-9	TRBJ2-1	.	CASSPAGTGDWDEQFF	TGTGCCAGCAGCCCGGCAGGGACAGGGGATTGGGATGAGCAGTTCTTC
.	TRBV27	TRBJ1-1	.	CASSLTGITEAFF	TGTGCCAGCAGTTTAACAGGGATCACTGAAGCTTTCTTT
.	TRBV29-1	TRBJ2-2	.	CSVGLTGELFF	TGCAGCGTTGGGCTAACCGGGGAGCTGTTTTTT
.	TRBV5-6	TRBJ1-3	.	CASSLRGSSGNTIYF	TGTGCCAGCAGCTTGAGGGGGAGCTCTGGAAACACCATATATTTT
.	TRBV2	TRBJ1-2	.	CASKGQNYGYTF	TGTGCCAGCAAGGGGCAGAACTATGGCTACACCTTC
TRBD1	TRBV10-3	TRBJ1-4	.	CAISMDRGSNEKLFF	TGTGCCATCAGTATGGACAGGGGGAGTAATGAAAAACTGTTTTTT
.	TRBV30	TRBJ2-1	.	CAWSRPPHEQFF	TGTGCCTGGAGCCGACCGCCCCATGAGCAGTTCTTC
.	TRBV28	TRBJ2-1	.	CASSFLQVSTYNEQFF	TGTGCCAGCAGTTTCTTACAGGTTAGCACCTACAATGAGCAGTTCTTC
TRBD2	TRBV30	TRBJ2-2	.	CAYREGAGELFF	TGTGCCTATCGGGAGGGCGCCGGGGAGCTGTTTTTT
.	TRBV19	TRBJ2-7	.	CASSHHANRASYEQYF	TGTGCCAGTAGTCACCACGCCAACAGGGCCTCCTACGAGCAGTACTTC
.	TRBV28	TRBJ2-5	.	CASSLPQDRTQYF	TGTGCCAGCAGTTTACCCCAGGACAGGACCCAGTACTTC
.	TRBV5-8	TRBJ2-7	.	CASSPASYEQYF	TGTGCCAGCAGCCCTGCGAGTTACGAGCAGTACTTC
TRBD2	TRBV7-2	TRBJ2-7	once	CASTLGGFNEQYF	TGTGCCAGCACCCTGGGGGGGTTTAACGAGCAGTACTTC
TRBD1	TRBV4-3	TRBJ1-2	.	CASSQEQGADYGYTF	TGCGCCAGCAGCCAAGAACAGGGGGCAGACTATGGCTACACCTTC
.	TRBV9	TRBJ2-7	.	CASSGSSLSEQYF	TGTGCCAGCAGCGGGTCTTCTCTCTCCGAGCAGTACTTC
.	TRBV6-1	TRBJ1-6	once	CASSEVGQGAGSPLHF	TGTGCCAGCAGTGAAGTGGGTCAGGGTGCAGGTTCACCCCTCCACTTT
.	TRBV10-3	TRBJ1-3	.	CAISRGDTIYF	TGTGCCATCAGCAGGGGTGACACCATATATTTT
TRBD1	TRBV5-1	TRBJ2-3	few	CASSYGTGFTDTQYF	TGCGCCAGCAGCTACGGGACAGGCTTCACAGATACGCAGTATTTT